This passage covers 29 T cell receptor beta chains from one sample sequenced in a study of cytomegalovirus exposure and HLA in healthy donors. Primers for the PCR totalled 60 Vbeta and 13 Jbeta. The assay was immunoSEQ multiplex PCR, and TCRdb's table has in-frame clones only and misses some. The table records fewer than 200,000 clones, approximately 62% of them present only once. Source material: PBMCs. These receptors came from a man aged 45-65 years in good health and CMV-seronegative.

This chain uses TRBV5-6 with TRBJ2-2; 9 nucleotides line up with TRBD1. The germline gives CDR1 SGHDT, CDR2 YYEEEE. J lost 4 bases, V lost 0 bases, and 1 base had no gene match. This CDR3 has 15 amino acids. The CDR3: CASSLDRGLTGELFF. Here the CDR3 DNA reads TGTGCCAGCAGCTTGGACAGGGGGCTCACCGGGGAGCTGTTTTTT.

J is TRBJ2-7 and V is TRBV27; TRBD2 matches 8 bases. The germline CDR1 and CDR2 sequences are MNHEY and SMNVEV (reference sequence). CDR3 length: 16 residues. J gave up 4 bases and V 3 bases, and 11 bases lay outside the gene matches. The CDR3 DNA sequence: TGTGCCAGCAGTTTCGCGGGGGGCAGCTTCCCATACGAGCAGTACTTC. It yields the protein CASSFAGGSFPYEQYF.

CDR3 residues: CASSSPGTADEKLFF. The CDR3 DNA is TGTGCCAGCAGCTCCCCCGGGACAGCGGATGAAAAACTGTTTTTT. The chain carries TRBV28 and TRBJ1-4; TRBD1 aligns across 7 bases. There are 15 residues in the CDR3. Per the germline V gene, CDR1 is MDHEN and CDR2 is SYDVKM. Trimming took 6 bases from V and 6 from J; bases not matched to a gene: 10.

V and J are TRBV5-1 and TRBJ1-1; D might be TRBD1 (5 bases). The CDR3 has 14 amino acids. The ends were cut back, 4 bases at V and 1 base at J, with 11 bases in the middle. Germline CDR1 and CDR2: SGHRS and YFSETQ. CDR3 region: CASSPRAENTEAFF. As DNA, the CDR3 is TGCGCCAGCAGCCCCAGGGCTGAGAACACTGAAGCTTTCTTT.

The chain uses TRBV27 and TRBJ2-5, with D possibly being TRBD2 (5 bases). Trimming took off 5 bases at V and 5 bases at J, with 18 bases between the two ends. Per the germline V gene, CDR1 is MNHEY and CDR2 is SMNVEV (reference sequence). This CDR3 comprises 15 residues. The CDR3 loop reads CASSPRGRPPETQYF. The CDR3 region has the DNA TGTGCCAGCAGTCCTAGAGGGCGGCCCCCGGAGACCCAGTACTTC.

The V and J genes are TRBV7-2 and TRBJ1-2; D unresolved. Germline V gives CDR1 SGHTA, CDR2 FQGNSA. The CDR3 contains 13 residues. V lost 5 bases and J 8 bases, leaving 15 bases between the germline ends. The CDR3 region has the DNA TGTGCCAGCAGCCGCGCTACAGTAGGCGGCTACACCTTC. This encodes CASSRATVGGYTF.

This chain joins TRBV18 and TRBJ1-2, with TRBD1 matching over 8 bases. The CDR3 has 16 residues. CDR1 is KGHSH and CDR2 is LQKENI in the germline V gene. The V segment lost 1 base and the J segment 2 bases; nucleotides outside the gene matches: 6. The CDR3 region is CASSPQVNRGNYGYTF. The CDR3 DNA reads as TGTGCCAGCTCACCACAGGTGAACAGGGGGAACTATGGCTACACCTTC.

The V call is TRBV9, the J call TRBJ2-2; D is undetermined. CDR1 and CDR2 from the germline V gene are SGDLS and YYNGEE. This CDR3 contains 14 residues. Trimming removed 0 bases at V and 4 bases at J, with 7 bases between. CDR3 sequence: CASSVVSGTGELFF. Written as DNA, the CDR3 is TGTGCCAGCAGCGTAGTCAGTGGCACCGGGGAGCTGTTTTTT.

This rearrangement joins TRBV7-6 to TRBJ2-3; D is undetermined. V lost 5 bases, J lost 5 bases, and 8 bases lay in between. The germline CDR1 and CDR2 sequences are SGHVS and FNYEAQ. The CDR3 extends over 12 amino acids. The chain's CDR3 is CASSVSGDTQYF. CDR3 DNA: TGTGCCAGCAGCGTGAGTGGAGATACGCAGTATTTT.

This sequence joins TRBV6-4 and TRBJ2-6; 8 nucleotides align to TRBD1. J gave up 0 bases and V 4 bases, and 2 bases lay outside the gene matches. The CDR3 has 16 amino acids. Germline CDR1 and CDR2: MRHNA and SNTAGT. The CDR3 nucleotides are TGTGCCAGCAGTGCGGACAGGGTCTCTGGGGCCAACGTCCTGACTTTC. This translates into CASSADRVSGANVLTF.

This chain links TRBV4-1 with TRBJ1-1, with 7 bases aligning to TRBD1. V lost 4 bases and J lost 0; bases outside the gene matches: 11. The germline CDR1 and CDR2 sequences are MGHRA and YSYEKL. The CDR3 runs 17 residues. As DNA, the CDR3 is TGCGCCAGCAGCCCCCCCGGGACAGAGGGCTTGAACACTGAAGCTTTCTTT. Translation: CASSPPGTEGLNTEAFF.

The rearrangement uses TRBV5-5 and TRBJ2-2; 12 bases agree with TRBD2. Per germline, CDR1 SGHKS and CDR2 YYEKEE (reference sequence). J lost 1 base, V lost 6 bases, and 1 base had no gene match. This CDR3 region has 15 residues. CDR3 sequence (DNA): TGTGCCAGCATACTAGCGGGGGGGAACACCGGGGAGCTGTTTTTT. Amino acids: CASILAGGNTGELFF.

The V and J genes are TRBV19 and TRBJ2-7; D is possibly TRBD1 (6 bases). This CDR3 is 13 amino acids long. V dropped 6 bases and J dropped 0 bases, with 9 bases sitting between them. CDR1 and CDR2 from the germline V gene are LNHDA and SQIVND (reference sequence). The CDR3 loop is CASRQQGSYEQYF. DNA of the CDR3: TGTGCCAGTAGGCAACAGGGCTCCTACGAGCAGTACTTC.

This clone showed up just a few times. One junction end disagrees with the germline gene, perhaps due to a read error. The rearrangement joins TRBV4-2 to TRBJ1-2, with TRBD1 matching over 10 bases. Germline-derived CDR1 and CDR2 are LGHNA and YNFKEQ. The CDR3 covers 15 residues. The CDR3 loop reads CASSKEGQGRYGYTF. The CDR3 DNA is TGTGCCAGCAGCAAAGAGGGACAGGGGAGGTATGGCTACACCTTC.

The table lists this clone with a few counts. This chain uses TRBV6-5 with TRBJ2-5, with 9 bases fitting TRBD1. CDR3 length: 14 amino acids. CDR1 and CDR2 from the germline V gene are MNHEY and SVGAGI. V lost 2 bases and J lost 9; bases outside the gene matches: 7. This chain's CDR3 is CASSYGQGPSSQYF. CDR3 sequence (DNA): TGTGCCAGCAGTTACGGACAGGGGCCCTCATCCCAGTACTTC.

The chain has TRBV6-1 and TRBJ1-3; maybe TRBD1 (5 bases). With 0 bases removed from V and 3 bases from J, the gap between germline ends came to 12 bases. The germline CDR1 and CDR2 sequences are MNHNS and SASEGT. This CDR3 spans 16 amino acids. The CDR3 DNA follows: TGTGCCAGCAGTGAAGCTTCCCGACAGCTTGGAAACACCATATATTTT. Translating it yields CASSEASRQLGNTIYF.

This chain joins TRBV19 and TRBJ1-5; perhaps TRBD1 as D (6 bases). There are 13 residues in the CDR3. CDR1 is LNHDA, CDR2 SQIVND, per germline (reference sequence). V shed 9 bases and J shed 4 bases, with 13 bases lying between them. The CDR3 nucleotides are TGTGCCAGCGGGACAACGAGGAATCAGCCCCAGCATTTT. This translates into CASGTTRNQPQHF.

The chain joins TRBV7-9 to TRBJ2-7, with 11 bases fitting TRBD2. Germline CDR1 is SEHNR and CDR2 is FQNEAQ (reference sequence). This CDR3 contains 17 residues. After removal of 5 bases from V and 0 bases from J, the junction contained 9 bases not matched to a gene. The CDR3 sequence: CASSPLAGTSGSYEQYF. As DNA, the CDR3 is TGTGCCAGCAGCCCTCTTGCCGGGACTAGCGGCTCCTACGAGCAGTACTTC.

In this sample, this clone turned up once. This rearrangement joins TRBV7-2 to TRBJ1-5; 11 nucleotides align to TRBD1. The germline gives CDR1 SGHTA, CDR2 FQGNSA. The CDR3 sequence is 15 residues long. Trimming removed 5 bases from V and 4 bases from J; junction bases left unmatched: 4. CDR3 nucleotide sequence: TGTGCCAGCAGCCAGGGACAGGGGGAGAATCAGCCCCAGCATTTT. Its translation: CASSQGQGENQPQHF.

This clone was counted only a few times. V is TRBV4-1 and J is TRBJ2-2, with D uncertain. V was clipped by 0 bases and J by 5 bases, with 4 bases between them. The CDR3 is 13 residues long. Per the germline V gene, CDR1 is MGHRA and CDR2 is YSYEKL. The CDR3, as DNA: TGCGCCAGCAGCCAAGAACGGACCGGGGAGCTGTTTTTT. Translated, it gives CASSQERTGELFF.

The rearrangement links TRBV7-2 to TRBJ2-3, with a possible D match to TRBD1 (6 bases). This CDR3 comprises 13 residues. V was clipped by 4 bases and J by 5 bases, with 10 bases between them. Germline assignment: CDR1 SGHTA and CDR2 FQGNSA. The CDR3 DNA reads as TGTGCCAGCAGCTCGGGACACCAAGATACGCAGTATTTT. This encodes CASSSGHQDTQYF.

This clone was recorded once. The chain combines TRBV7-2 with TRBJ2-5; 13 bases match TRBD2. The germline V gene encodes CDR1 SGHTA and CDR2 FQGNSA. Unmatched junction bases numbered 7, after V lost 5 bases and J lost 4 bases. The CDR3 runs 16 residues. The CDR3 is CASSTRLAGGRETQYF. The CDR3 DNA sequence: TGTGCCAGCAGCACCCGACTAGCGGGGGGAAGAGAGACCCAGTACTTC.

The chain couples TRBV11-2 to TRBJ2-2, with TRBD1 identical over 7 bases. This CDR3 comprises 14 residues. V trimming: 3 bases; J trimming: 4 bases; junction bases outside the gene matches: 2. In germline, CDR1 is SGHAT, CDR2 FQNNGV. The CDR3 region has the DNA TGTGCCAGCAGCTTTGACAGGGCCACCGGGGAGCTGTTTTTT. It translates to CASSFDRATGELFF.

The chain joins TRBV19 to TRBJ1-6, with 7 positions matching TRBD1. The J segment lost 5 bases and the V segment lost 5 bases, leaving 6 bases of the junction unmatched. Germline V gene sequence: CDR1 LNHDA, CDR2 SQIVND (reference sequence). This CDR3 is built from 15 residues. The CDR3 coding sequence is TGTGCCAGTAGTCCCTACAGGGGAAATAATTCACCCCTCCACTTT. As protein: CASSPYRGNNSPLHF.

The chain couples TRBV6-1 to TRBJ1-5; D remains ambiguous. Per germline, CDR1 MNHNS and CDR2 SASEGT. The CDR3 runs to 15 residues. Trimming took off 1 base at V and 3 bases at J, with 10 bases between the two ends. For the CDR3, the DNA is TGTGCCAGCAGTGAAGTGTGGCAGTACAATCAGCCCCAGCATTTT. Translated: CASSEVWQYNQPQHF.

A word on this clone: Within the sample, other DNA sequences also encode this same CDR3. This rearrangement joins TRBV5-1 to TRBJ2-3, with 7 bases matching TRBD2. The CDR3 spans 15 residues. Losses at the gene ends were 0 bases for V and 1 base for J; bases not matched to a gene: 2. CDR1 and CDR2 from the germline V gene are SGHRS and YFSETQ. Written as DNA, the CDR3 is TGCGCCAGCAGCTTGGGGGCGGGGGGCACAGATACGCAGTATTTT. This codes for CASSLGAGGTDTQYF.

V and J are TRBV29-1 and TRBJ2-3, with TRBD1 matching over 8 bases. Trimming removed 6 bases from V and 3 bases from J; junction bases left unmatched: 5. CDR1 SQVTM and CDR2 ANQGSEA come from the germline V gene. The CDR3 runs to 13 residues. The CDR3 spells CSVPWTGTDTQYF. Written as DNA, the CDR3 is TGCAGCGTACCCTGGACAGGGACAGATACGCAGTATTTT.

V is TRBV11-2 and J is TRBJ2-1; D gene ambiguous. The V end lost 5 bases, the J end lost 6 bases, and 20 bases lay between the germline ends. The CDR3 consists of 16 residues. Germline loops: CDR1 SGHAT, CDR2 FQNNGV. DNA of the CDR3: TGTGCCAGCAGCCCTCTAGTGCAACTCTTTACCAATGAGCAGTTCTTC. Amino acid sequence: CASSPLVQLFTNEQFF. Supplemented by reference TRBV11-2 and TRBJ2-1, the full variable domain reads EAGVAQSPRYKIIEKRQSVAFWCNPISGHATLYWYQQILGQGPKLLIQFQNNGVVDDSQLPKDRFSAERLKGVDSTLKIQPAKLEDSAVYLCASSPLVQLFTNEQFFGPGTRLTVL.

There are a few counts of this clone. The rearrangement joins TRBV6-5 to TRBJ1-2; tentatively, D is TRBD1 (6 bases). The CDR3 is 15 amino acids. V was shortened by 4 bases and J by 0 bases, with 12 bases between the two germline ends. CDR1 MNHEY and CDR2 SVGAGI come from the germline V gene. Here the CDR3 DNA reads TGTGCCAGCAGTTCCTGGGGGCTTACTAACTATGGCTACACCTTC. Translation gives CASSSWGLTNYGYTF.